Presented here are 5 T cell receptor beta chains from one specimen sequenced in a study of control samples from healthy donors and cancer patients. Clones were read by immunoSEQ multiplex PCR, and TCRdb kept only the in-frame ones, dropping some. The repertoire holds roughly 69,000 clones, more than 80% seen once, with around a sixth in the top ten. The specimen sequenced was blood. The receptors come from a man aged 55 to 70 in good health.

The rearrangement joins TRBV4-1 to TRBJ1-2; the match to TRBD1 covers 7 bases. V lost 4 bases and J lost 4; bases outside the gene matches: 12. The CDR3 sequence is 16 residues long. CDR1 and CDR2 from the germline V gene are MGHRA and YSYEKL. Written as DNA, the CDR3 is TGCGCCAGCAGCCTGACTATGGACAGGCTCGGCTATGGCTACACCTTC. Its translation is CASSLTMDRLGYGYTF.

This clone was counted a single time. The chain joins TRBV27 to TRBJ1-5, with 10 bases fitting TRBD1. The CDR3 extends over 14 amino acids. Germline-derived CDR1 and CDR2 are MNHEY and SMNVEV (reference sequence). The V and J ends lost 7 bases and 6 bases, in that order; junction bases with no gene match: 6. The CDR3 here is CASKATGGGQPQHF. CDR3 bases: TGTGCCAGCAAGGCGACAGGGGGCGGTCAGCCCCAGCATTTT.

This chain joins TRBV6-2 or TRBV6-3 and TRBJ2-3, with 9 bases fitting TRBD1. After removal of 0 bases from V and 2 bases from J, the junction contained 12 bases not matched to a gene. The germline V gene has CDR1 MNHEY and CDR2 SVGEGT. The CDR3 contains 19 residues. The CDR3 loop is CASSYSRPPGQGITDTQYF. CDR3 nucleotide sequence: TGTGCCAGCAGTTACTCGAGGCCCCCCGGACAGGGGATCACAGATACGCAGTATTTT.

The chain has TRBV14 and TRBJ2-5; no clear D gene. Germline V gene data show CDR1 as SGHDN and CDR2 as FVKESK. V was trimmed by 1 base and J by 0 bases, leaving 9 bases between them. The CDR3 extends over 15 amino acids. The CDR3 coding sequence is TGTGCCAGCAGCCAAGGTTCCGCAGACCAAGAGACCCAGTACTTC. It codes for CASSQGSADQETQYF.

The sample holds a few counts of this clone. CDR3 DNA sequence: TGTGCCAGTAGTATGTCGGATTATAGCAATCAGCCCCAGCATTTT. Translation: CASSMSDYSNQPQHF. The chain combines TRBV19 with TRBJ1-5; D is ambiguous. The V gene's germline CDR1 is LNHDA and CDR2 SQIVND (reference sequence). Deletions cut 3 bases from V and 0 bases from J, with 9 bases between. The CDR3 covers 15 residues. The full variable domain, in which reference TRBV19 and TRBJ1-5 provide the parts outside the CDR3, is DGGITQSPKYLFRKEGQNVTLSCEQNLNHDAMYWYRQDPGQGLRLIYYSQIVNDFQKGDIAEGYSVSREKKESFPLTVTSAQKNPTAFYLCASSMSDYSNQPQHFGDGTRLSIL.